This T cell receptor beta chain derives from a study of blood T cell repertoires in COVID-19. Sequencing used immunoSEQ multiplex PCR; TCRdb keeps in-frame clones, though not all of them. The sample consists of 200,000 to 250,000 clones, about 86% of them appearing once. CDR1 and CDR2 (germline): MNHEY, SVGAGI. The CDR3 contains 15 residues. V dropped 6 bases and J dropped 0 bases, with 12 bases sitting between them. The sample taken for sequencing was peripheral blood. The V gene is TRBV6-5, the J gene TRBJ2-1; D might be TRBD2 (6 bases). This receptor was identified in a man aged 45-65 years with active or convalescent COVID-19. The CDR3 is CASSLDGSSYNEQFF. In DNA form, the CDR3 reads TGTGCCAGCAGCTTGGACGGGAGCTCCTACAATGAGCAGTTCTTC.